The clone carrying this TCR beta chain was counted ten times or more. These data belong to a study of patients and donors after allogeneic stem cell transplantation. One entry per CDR3 protein results from TCRdb running MiXCR on the RT-PCR reads. The table lists about 960,000 distinct CDR3 sequences, roughly 17% of them singletons, with 5% to 6.5% in the top ten. Between the trimmed V and J ends, which lost 3 bases and 7 bases, there was a span of 13 bases. The CDR3 contains 13 residues. Sequenced: blood, either unsorted or a sorted T cell fraction (not recorded which). The clonotype comes from a human donor who was either an allogeneic HSCT recipient or a stem cell or donor lymphocyte infusion donor (not recorded which). It is not recorded whose cells these are; they may come from a transplant donor. The chain links TRBV12-3 or TRBV12-4 to TRBJ2-7; weak D call: TRBD1 (6 bases). As DNA, the CDR3 is TGTGCCAGCAGTTTGATACAGGGTGGAGAGCAGTACTTC. The encoded protein is CASSLIQGGEQYF.